Each of the 8 T cell receptor beta chains below was sequenced from the same sample in a study of cytomegalovirus exposure and HLA in healthy donors. Data came from immunoSEQ multiplex PCR; TCRdb stores just in-frame clones and leaves some out. This table has approximately 220,000 clones, about 90% appearing once. Sequences were obtained from PBMCs. The receptors derive from a woman between 18 and 30 years old in good health and CMV-seronegative.

The gene calls are TRBV5-6 and TRBJ2-7; 7 positions agree with TRBD1. After removal of 4 bases from V and 6 bases from J, the junction contained 7 bases not matched to a gene. CDR3 size: 13 residues. The germline V gene encodes CDR1 SGHDT and CDR2 YYEEEE. This CDR3 reads CASSQLDRVEQYF. As DNA, the CDR3 is TGTGCCAGCAGCCAACTAGACAGGGTCGAGCAGTACTTC.

This clone was picked up a small number of times. The chain employs TRBV20-1 and TRBJ1-2; no firm D call. V lost 3 bases to trimming and J lost 9 bases, with 11 bases between them. This CDR3 comprises 11 residues. Germline V lookup: CDR1 DFQATT, CDR2 SNEGSKA (reference sequence). The CDR3 reads CSASDNRRYTF. CDR3 in DNA: TGCAGTGCTAGTGATAACAGACGCTACACCTTC.

The gene calls are TRBV18 and TRBJ2-7; 7 positions agree with TRBD2. The germline V gene encodes CDR1 KGHSH and CDR2 LQKENI. J gave up 3 bases and V 2 bases, and 7 bases lay outside the gene matches. The CDR3 loop spans 15 amino acids. The CDR3 region has the DNA TGTGCCAGCTCACCATCTGCTGCGGGAGACTACGAGCAGTACTTC. Translation gives CASSPSAAGDYEQYF. The variable domain in full, with the rest retrieved from reference TRBV18 and TRBJ2-7, is NAGVMQNPRHLVRRRGQEARLRCSPMKGHSHVYWYRQLPEEGLKFMVYLQKENIIDESGMPKERFSAEFPKEGPSILRIQQVVRGDSAAYFCASSPSAAGDYEQYFGPGTRLTVT.

Only a few counts were recorded for this clone. CDR3 sequence: CASSEQGNYGYTF. CDR3 bases: TGTGCCAGCAGTGAGCAGGGGAACTATGGCTACACCTTC. The J gene is TRBJ1-2, the V gene TRBV6-1; possibly TRBD1 for D (6 bases). This CDR3 region has 13 residues. CDR1 is MNHNS, CDR2 SASEGT, per germline. Trimming took off 3 bases at V and 2 bases at J, with 7 bases between the two ends.

This clone was detected once. The chain recombines TRBV6-1 with TRBJ1-1; D uncertain. CDR3 length: 15 amino acids. V lost 4 bases, J lost 0 bases, and 12 bases lay in between. From germline, CDR1 is MNHNS and CDR2 SASEGT. CDR3 DNA sequence: TGTGCCAGCAGTGGGTTCGGGGTCTTGAACACTGAAGCTTTCTTT. Translating gives CASSGFGVLNTEAFF.

V is TRBV2 and J is TRBJ2-7; TRBD1 matches 9 bases. This CDR3 has 15 amino acids. Germline trimming cut 5 bases from V and 5 bases from J; bases unmatched to any gene: 10. Germline V gene sequence: CDR1 SNHLY, CDR2 FYNNEI. Here the CDR3 reads CASSRMGQGRDEQYF. CDR3 nucleotides: TGTGCCAGCAGTCGGATGGGACAGGGACGTGACGAGCAGTACTTC.

The chain joins TRBV7-2 to TRBJ2-5, with TRBD1 matching 8 bases. The CDR3 is 15 amino acids. The V gene's germline CDR1 is SGHTA and CDR2 FQGNSA. J was trimmed by 7 bases and V by 6 bases; bases with no gene match: 13. CDR3 bases: TGTGCCAGCAGGGGCCAGGGGACAGGACCCGGGACCCAGTACTTC. This encodes CASRGQGTGPGTQYF.

In its sample, this clone was seen once. The chain carries TRBV7-9 and TRBJ2-1; 9 positions match TRBD2. Trimming cost V 1 base and J 9 bases; bases outside gene matches: 10. Germline values: CDR1 SEHNR, CDR2 FQNEAQ (reference sequence). The CDR3 length is 16 residues. The CDR3, as DNA: TGTGCCAGCAGCTTAGTCGCGGGAGGGCCGTCCGGTGAGCAGTTCTTC. Amino acids: CASSLVAGGPSGEQFF.